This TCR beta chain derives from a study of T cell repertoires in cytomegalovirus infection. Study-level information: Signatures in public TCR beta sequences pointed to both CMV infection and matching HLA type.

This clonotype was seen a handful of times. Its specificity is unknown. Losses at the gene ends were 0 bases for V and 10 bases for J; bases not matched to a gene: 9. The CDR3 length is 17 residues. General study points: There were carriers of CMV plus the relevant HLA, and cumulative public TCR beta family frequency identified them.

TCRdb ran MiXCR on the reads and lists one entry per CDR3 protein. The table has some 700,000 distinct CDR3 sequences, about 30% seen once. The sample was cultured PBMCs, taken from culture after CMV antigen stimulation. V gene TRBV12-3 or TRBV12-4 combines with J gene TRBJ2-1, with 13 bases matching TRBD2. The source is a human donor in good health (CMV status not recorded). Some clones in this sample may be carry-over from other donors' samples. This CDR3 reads CASSLAQGLAGAREQFF. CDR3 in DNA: TGTGCCAGCAGTTTAGCCCAAGGACTAGCGGGAGCGCGGGAGCAGTTCTTC.